This passage covers 30 T cell receptor beta chains from one sample sequenced in a study of OX40 agonist ivuxolimab in advanced cancers. The method was immunoSEQ multiplex PCR; TCRdb's version includes in-frame clones alone and lacks a portion of them. The sample shows about 82,000 clones, about 90% of them seen only once. This sample comprised CD4+ or CD8+ T cells sorted from blood, obtained in a trial of the OX40 agonist ivuxolimab. The receptors were sampled from an adult with an advanced solid tumor such as melanoma, head and neck, liver or kidney cancer.

The genes are TRBV7-9 and TRBJ2-1, with 7 bases lining up with TRBD1. Germline V lookup: CDR1 SEHNR, CDR2 FQNEAQ (reference sequence). The CDR3 extends over 14 amino acids. Trimming cost V 5 bases and J 7 bases; bases outside gene matches: 8. In DNA form, the CDR3 reads TGTGCCAGCAGCCCAGGACAGGCTCCAAATGAGCAGTTCTTC. Protein: CASSPGQAPNEQFF.

The sample holds one count of this clone. The chain uses TRBV19 and TRBJ1-1; weak D call: TRBD1 (6 bases). The germline V gene encodes CDR1 LNHDA and CDR2 SQIVND (reference sequence). The CDR3 spans 13 residues. The V and J ends lost 5 bases and 7 bases respectively, with 14 bases between them. CDR3 sequence: CASSDRWGREAFF. CDR3 DNA: TGTGCCAGTAGTGATCGCTGGGGGCGTGAAGCTTTCTTT.

This chain joins TRBV2 and TRBJ2-5; the match to TRBD2 covers 12 bases. Germline assignment: CDR1 SNHLY and CDR2 FYNNEI. J was trimmed by 1 base and V by 4 bases; bases with no gene match: 1. This CDR3 region has 15 residues. The CDR3 DNA sequence: TGTGCCAGCAGTGCTAGCGGGGGGGCCCAAGAGACCCAGTACTTC. It encodes CASSASGGAQETQYF.

The chain is built from TRBV5-8 and TRBJ2-7; no reliable D call. In germline, CDR1 is SGHTS, CDR2 YDEGEE. The CDR3 totals 16 residues. Trimming took off 4 bases at V and 0 bases at J, with 17 bases between the two ends. The DNA of the CDR3 is TGTGCCAGCAGCGTGGCTAGGTTTTCCTTCTCCTACGAGCAGTACTTC. The encoded protein is CASSVARFSFSYEQYF.

The V and J genes are TRBV2 and TRBJ2-7; D is unresolved. Trimming stripped 1 base from V and 7 bases from J, with 11 bases between. The CDR3 length is 13 residues. Germline values: CDR1 SNHLY, CDR2 FYNNEI. CDR3 sequence (DNA): TGTGCCAGCAGTGAAGTCGGCGAGTGGGAGCAGTACTTC. Its translation is CASSEVGEWEQYF.

This chain uses TRBV4-1 with TRBJ2-7; 7 bases align to TRBD2. The junction had 6 bases not matched to a gene; V was cut back by 1 base and J by 3 bases. CDR3 length equals 15 residues. Germline V CDR1 and CDR2: MGHRA, YSYEKL. The CDR3 DNA reads TGCGCCAGCAGCCAAGGGGAGGGCTTCATCTACGAGCAGTACTTC. Translation: CASSQGEGFIYEQYF.

The J gene is TRBJ2-7, the V gene TRBV2, with D maybe TRBD1 (6 bases). Germline CDR1 SNHLY, CDR2 FYNNEI. Trimming removed 3 bases from V and 1 base from J, with 19 bases in between. The CDR3 consists of 17 residues. The CDR3 nucleotides read TGTGCCAGCAGTGATTCCCCGACAGGATGGGTATCCTACGAGCAGTACTTC. Encoded protein: CASSDSPTGWVSYEQYF. Looking up the rest from reference TRBV2 and TRBJ2-7 gives the full variable domain: EPEVTQTPSHQVTQMGQEVILRCVPISNHLYFYWYRQILGQKVEFLVSFYNNEISEKSEIFDDQFSVERPDGSNFTLKIRSTKLEDSAMYFCASSDSPTGWVSYEQYFGPGTRLTVT.

This chain joins TRBV9 and TRBJ1-6, with 10 bases aligning to TRBD1. The CDR3 is 17 amino acids. V lost 4 bases to trimming and J lost 7 bases; unmatched junction nucleotides: 11. CDR1 is SGDLS and CDR2 is YYNGEE in the germline V gene. In DNA, the CDR3 is TGTGCCAGCAGCTCCCGGGGACAGGGGAGGCCAAATTCACCCCTCCACTTT. It encodes CASSSRGQGRPNSPLHF.

The chain has TRBV7-6 and TRBJ2-5; TRBD1 is a possible D gene (7 bases). The J call is in doubt because the DNA end fits TRBJ2-7 better. This CDR3 is built from 16 residues. Germline CDR1 reads SGHVS; CDR2 reads FNYEAQ. CDR3 sequence (DNA): TGTGCCAGCAGCTTAGCCCCAGGGGGGAAGACCTACGAGCAGTACTTC. It specifies CASSLAPGGKTYEQYF.

The chain couples TRBV15 to TRBJ2-5; TRBD1 might be the D (6 bases). The J call may be incorrect, as the DNA end agrees better with TRBJ2-7. CDR3 size: 16 residues. Per the germline V gene, CDR1 is LNHNV and CDR2 is YYDKDF (reference sequence). The CDR3 DNA sequence: TGTGCCACCAGCAGCTACCGGGACATATACTCCTACGAGCAGTACTTC. Translation: CATSSYRDIYSYEQYF.

Comment on this clone: The same CDR3 arises from other DNA sequences in this sample as well. The rearrangement joins TRBV6-4 to TRBJ2-3; 11 nucleotides match TRBD2. The CDR3 extends over 14 amino acids. The V segment lost 3 bases and the J segment 4 bases; nucleotides outside the gene matches: 0. The V gene's germline CDR1 is MRHNA and CDR2 SNTAGT. The CDR3, as DNA: TGTGCCAGCAGTGATAGCGGGGGGGCAGATACGCAGTATTTT. Translating it yields CASSDSGGADTQYF.

The chain links TRBV5-6 to TRBJ2-3, with a tentative D call TRBD2 (6 bases). This CDR3 region has 15 residues. Germline assignment: CDR1 SGHDT and CDR2 YYEEEE. V dropped 3 bases and J dropped 1 base, with 12 bases sitting between them. The CDR3 coding sequence is TGTGCCAGCAGCTATAAGCCTAGCGGCACAGATACGCAGTATTTT. It codes for CASSYKPSGTDTQYF.

This clone was seen just once. V and J are TRBV19 and TRBJ1-4, with D unclear. The CDR3 consists of 15 residues. Trimming took 7 bases from V and 0 from J, leaving 12 bases between them. Looked up from germline, CDR1 is LNHDA and CDR2 is SQIVND (reference sequence). The CDR3 nucleotides are TGTGCCAGTAACCTAGGCGGCTCAACTAATGAAAAACTGTTTTTT. Translating gives CASNLGGSTNEKLFF.

The CDR3 coding sequence is TGTGCCAGCACCCGGACAGGGGAGAACACCGGGGAGCTGTTTTTT. Translated: CASTRTGENTGELFF. The chain joins TRBV5-4 to TRBJ2-2, with 9 bases matching TRBD1. This CDR3 spans 15 amino acids. The junction had 4 bases not matched to a gene; V was cut back by 6 bases and J by 1 base. Germline V gene sequence: CDR1 SGHNT, CDR2 YYREEE (reference sequence).

The rearrangement uses TRBV9 and TRBJ2-7; 10 bases line up with TRBD1. Per the germline V gene, CDR1 is SGDLS and CDR2 is YYNGEE. V lost 2 bases and J lost 5; bases outside the gene matches: 7. This CDR3 comprises 15 residues. This CDR3 is CASSVRTGGADEQYF. The CDR3 coding sequence is TGTGCCAGCAGCGTGAGGACAGGGGGAGCCGACGAGCAGTACTTC.

This chain connects TRBV9 to TRBJ1-1, with TRBD1 matching over 7 bases. This CDR3 contains 15 residues. CDR1 and CDR2 (germline): SGDLS, YYNGEE. Germline trimming cut 0 bases from V and 4 bases from J; bases unmatched to any gene: 6. CDR3 sequence: CASSVVGRGTTEAFF. In nucleotides, the CDR3 is TGTGCCAGCAGCGTAGTGGGCAGGGGGACCACTGAAGCTTTCTTT. The variable domain in full, with the rest retrieved from reference TRBV9 and TRBJ1-1, is DSGVTQTPKHLITATGQRVTLRCSPRSGDLSVYWYQQSLDQGLQFLIQYYNGEERAKGNILERFSAQQFPDLHSELNLSSLELGDSALYFCASSVVGRGTTEAFFGQGTRLTVV.

The chain recombines TRBV6-1 with TRBJ2-7, with 9 positions matching TRBD1. V gave up 10 bases and J gave up 3 bases; unmatched junction bases: 7. The CDR3 has 13 amino acids. Germline CDR1 is MNHNS and CDR2 is SASEGT. The CDR3 DNA reads TGTGCCACAACCACAGGGGGCAGCTACGAGCAGTACTTC. The encoded protein is CATTTGGSYEQYF.

This clone has more than one count but fewer than ten. In nucleotides, the CDR3 is TGCGCCAGCAGCCCCCAGGGTAATCAGCCCCAGCATTTT. Protein: CASSPQGNQPQHF. V and J are TRBV5-1 and TRBJ1-5; weak D call: TRBD1 (5 bases). The CDR3 is made up of 13 amino acids. Per the germline V gene, CDR1 is SGHRS and CDR2 is YFSETQ. The V gene lost 4 bases and the J gene lost 4 bases, with 9 bases spanning the gap.

The rearrangement uses TRBV9 and TRBJ1-2; TRBD1 matches 7 bases. Germline V gene sequence: CDR1 SGDLS, CDR2 YYNGEE. Germline trimming cut 3 bases from V and 0 bases from J; bases unmatched to any gene: 8. This CDR3 comprises 16 residues. CDR3 amino acids: CASSATGTVANYGYTF. As DNA, the CDR3 is TGTGCCAGCAGCGCTACCGGGACAGTCGCTAACTATGGCTACACCTTC. Combining the CDR3 with reference TRBV9 and TRBJ1-2 gives the whole variable domain DSGVTQTPKHLITATGQRVTLRCSPRSGDLSVYWYQQSLDQGLQFLIQYYNGEERAKGNILERFSAQQFPDLHSELNLSSLELGDSALYFCASSATGTVANYGYTFGSGTRLTVV.

The chain uses TRBV9 and TRBJ1-1; TRBD1 aligns across 7 bases. CDR1 and CDR2 (germline): SGDLS, YYNGEE. The junction had 6 bases not matched to a gene; V was cut back by 4 bases and J by 0 bases. CDR3 length equals 15 residues. CDR3 nucleotides: TGTGCCAGCAGCCCCCCCAGGGGGGTGAACACTGAAGCTTTCTTT. This encodes CASSPPRGVNTEAFF.

The V gene is TRBV7-8, the J gene TRBJ2-3; perhaps TRBD2 as D (6 bases). Germline CDR1 and CDR2: SGHVS and FQNEAQ. V was shortened by 8 bases and J by 6 bases, with 15 bases between the two germline ends. The length of the CDR3 is 13 residues. DNA of the CDR3: TGTGCCAGCTGGGACTTCGGTAAGGATACGCAGTATTTT. Its protein product is CASWDFGKDTQYF.

There are a few counts of this clone. The genes are TRBV4-1 and TRBJ1-1, with 9 bases fitting TRBD1. This CDR3 contains 14 residues. The germline V gene encodes CDR1 MGHRA and CDR2 YSYEKL. V trimming: 6 bases; J trimming: 8 bases; junction bases outside the gene matches: 10. For the CDR3, the DNA is TGCGCCAGCAGTTTGACACAGGGGGCCGGGGAAGCTTTCTTT. This codes for CASSLTQGAGEAFF.

This rearrangement joins TRBV4-1 to TRBJ1-4; the match to TRBD1 covers 7 bases. The CDR3 consists of 15 residues. The ends lost 6 bases at V and 2 bases at J; junction bases unmatched: 6. Germline V CDR1 and CDR2: MGHRA, YSYEKL. CDR3 sequence (DNA): TGCGCCAGCAGGCCCGGACAGGCGACTAATGAAAAACTGTTTTTT. Translating gives CASRPGQATNEKLFF.

The CDR3 bases are TGTGCCTGGGGGACGGGGAGCTCCTACGAGCAGTACTTC. Residues: CAWGTGSSYEQYF. V usage is TRBV30 and J usage is TRBJ2-7; D possibly matches TRBD1 or TRBD2 (5 bases each). CDR3 length equals 13 residues. Trimming cost V 5 bases and J 0 bases, with 11 bases left between them. The germline V gene encodes CDR1 GTSNPN and CDR2 SVGIG (reference sequence).

This chain uses TRBV2 with TRBJ2-7; TRBD2 aligns across 10 bases. V trimming: 8 bases; J trimming: 3 bases; junction bases outside the gene matches: 13. The V gene's germline CDR1 is SNHLY and CDR2 FYNNEI. This CDR3 contains 16 residues. The CDR3 region has the DNA TGTGCCAGCGGAGGAGGGACTAGCGAAGTCTTCTACGAGCAGTACTTC. It translates to CASGGGTSEVFYEQYF.

The V and J genes are TRBV5-6 and TRBJ2-5; 11 nucleotides match TRBD2. The V and J ends lost 5 bases and 1 base, in that order; junction bases with no gene match: 1. The CDR3 sequence is 14 residues long. CDR1 SGHDT and CDR2 YYEEEE come from the germline V gene. CDR3 DNA: TGTGCCAGCAGGCTAGCGGGGGGCCAAGAGACCCAGTACTTC. Translated: CASRLAGGQETQYF.

The V and J genes are TRBV30 and TRBJ1-5; D might be TRBD1 (6 bases). Between the trimmed V and J ends, which lost 8 bases and 8 bases, there was a span of 10 bases. Germline V gene lookup returns CDR1 GTSNPN and CDR2 SVGIG (reference sequence). This CDR3 is built from 10 residues. The CDR3 DNA sequence: TGTGCCCGTAACAGGGAGCCCCAGCATTTT. Translating gives CARNREPQHF.

This sequence joins TRBV19 and TRBJ2-7, with D unresolved. The V gene lost 5 bases and the J gene lost 4 bases, with 6 bases spanning the gap. The CDR3 length is 11 residues. CDR1 is LNHDA and CDR2 is SQIVND in the germline V gene (reference sequence). The CDR3: CASSWGYEQYF. The CDR3 DNA is TGTGCCAGTAGTTGGGGTTACGAGCAGTACTTC.

This chain uses TRBV11-2 with TRBJ2-7; D perhaps matches TRBD1 (6 bases). This CDR3 has 15 amino acids. CDR1 and CDR2 (germline): SGHAT, FQNNGV. Trimming pared 0 bases from V and 1 base from J, leaving 10 bases between. CDR3 nucleotide sequence: TGTGCCAGCAGCTTAGATCTAGGACAGTCCTACGAGCAGTACTTC. Protein sequence: CASSLDLGQSYEQYF.

This clone occurred once. The chain has TRBV6-5 and TRBJ2-1; 7 nucleotides line up with TRBD2. The CDR3 is 13 amino acids. CDR1 and CDR2 from the germline V gene are MNHEY and SVGAGI. V shed 3 bases, J shed 7 bases, and the junction held 3 bases outside the gene matches. For the CDR3, the DNA is TGTGCCAGCAGTTATTTCGGGGGGAATGAGCAGTTCTTC. Amino acid sequence: CASSYFGGNEQFF.